Shown below are 25 T cell receptor beta chains from a single sample sequenced in a study of CXCR3-negative and CXCR3-positive naive CD8 T cells. Each TRB cDNA library was prepared by 5' RACE (with UMI labels). TCRdb reprocessed the 5' RACE reads, with one entry per CDR3 protein and no DNA. This sample's clone table lists over 100,000 distinct CDR3 sequences. The sample taken for sequencing was naive CXCR3- CD8+ T cells from blood. Subset defined: CD45RO-CCR7+CD27+CD95- naive CD8+ T cells lacking CXCR3 (TNR3-). All receptors derive from a human donor in good health. Some clones in this sample may be carry-over from other donors' samples.

This chain connects TRBV12-3 or TRBV12-4 to TRBJ1-1. The CDR3 spans 18 residues. The CDR3 loop reads CASSSLWLGELMNTEAFF.

The V gene is TRBV2, the J gene TRBJ2-3; the TCRdb call, TRBD1, lacks DNA for checking. CDR1 SNHLY and CDR2 FYNNEI come from the germline V gene. The CDR3 is 18 residues long. The CDR3 is CASTPWGSGGPSTDTQYF.

V gene TRBV11-2 combines with J gene TRBJ2-1; TCRdb names TRBD2, which stays unverified in the absence of DNA. This CDR3 comprises 17 residues. Germline V gene data show CDR1 as SGHAT and CDR2 as FQNNGV. The CDR3 spells CASSPGLAGGYYNEQFF.

This chain uses TRBV25-1 with TRBJ1-5. This CDR3 is built from 14 residues. Germline V CDR1 and CDR2: MGHDK, SYGVNS. The CDR3 spells CASSDYDSNQPQHF.

The rearrangement joins TRBV7-9 to TRBJ2-2; the TCRdb D gene call, TRBD1, has no DNA to confirm it. Germline V lookup: CDR1 SEHNR, CDR2 FQNEAQ (reference sequence). The CDR3 spans 18 residues. CDR3 sequence: CASTHTGGGLANTGELFF.

The V gene is TRBV19, the J gene TRBJ2-7; the TRBD1 assignment by TCRdb is unverifiable without DNA. Per the germline V gene, CDR1 is LNHDA and CDR2 is SQIVND (reference sequence). The CDR3 is 14 amino acids. The CDR3 here is CASSIGTGPYEQYF.

The chain recombines TRBV19 with TRBJ2-2; with no DNA, the TCRdb D assignment of TRBD1 cannot be verified. CDR3 length: 16 amino acids. Germline CDR1 reads LNHDA; CDR2 reads SQIVND (reference sequence). The CDR3 loop is CASTIDGGSNTGELFF. The variable domain in full, with the rest retrieved from reference TRBV19 and TRBJ2-2, is DGGITQSPKYLFRKEGQNVTLSCEQNLNHDAMYWYRQDPGQGLRLIYYSQIVNDFQKGDIAEGYSVSREKKESFPLTVTSAQKNPTAFYLCASTIDGGSNTGELFFGEGSRLTVL.

The V gene is TRBV19, the J gene TRBJ2-1; TCRdb's D gene call, TRBD2, goes unchecked for lack of DNA. There are 15 residues in the CDR3. The V gene's germline CDR1 is LNHDA and CDR2 SQIVND (reference sequence). CDR3 protein: CASSIGLAGAVEQFF.

The chain recombines TRBV7-2 with TRBJ2-1. Germline V gives CDR1 SGHTA, CDR2 FQGNSA. The CDR3 is 15 amino acids. The CDR3 loop reads CASSLGWGFSNEQFF. Together with reference TRBV7-2 and TRBJ2-1, the CDR3 gives the full variable domain: GAGVSQSPSNKVTEKGKDVELRCDPISGHTALYWYRQSLGQGLEFLIYFQGNSAPDKSGLPSDRFSAERTGGSVSTLTIQRTQQEDSAVYLCASSLGWGFSNEQFFGPGTRLTVL.

V and J are TRBV6-5 and TRBJ2-7; as DNA is missing, the TRBD2 call by TCRdb cannot be tested. The germline CDR1 and CDR2 sequences are MNHEY and SVGAGI. This CDR3 region has 15 residues. CDR3 sequence reads: CASSYGGSGLYEQYF.

The chain carries TRBV5-1 and TRBJ2-5; the TRBD1 assignment by TCRdb is unverifiable without DNA. CDR3 length: 13 amino acids. Germline CDR1 is SGHRS and CDR2 is YFSETQ. This CDR3 reads CASSFDRGETQYF.

The chain combines TRBV12-5 with TRBJ2-2; lacking DNA, the TRBD1 call made by TCRdb goes unchecked. This CDR3 is built from 13 residues. The germline V gene has CDR1 LGHNT and CDR2 FRNRAP. The CDR3 protein is CASGTGYTGELFF.

The V call is TRBV9, the J call TRBJ1-1. CDR1 is SGDLS and CDR2 is YYNGEE in the germline V gene. The CDR3 sequence is 12 residues long. The CDR3: CASSVGGSEAFF. Complete variable domain (other parts from reference TRBV9 and TRBJ1-1): DSGVTQTPKHLITATGQRVTLRCSPRSGDLSVYWYQQSLDQGLQFLIQYYNGEERAKGNILERFSAQQFPDLHSELNLSSLELGDSALYFCASSVGGSEAFFGQGTRLTVV.

The genes are TRBV7-9 and TRBJ1-1; TCRdb indicates TRBD1, and absent DNA this call remains unverified. The CDR3 has 15 residues. CDR1 SEHNR and CDR2 FQNEAQ come from the germline V gene (reference sequence). The CDR3 spells CASSLEAVEFGKAFF.

The rearrangement joins TRBV10-1 to TRBJ2-2; absent DNA, TCRdb's TRBD2 call cannot be checked. CDR1 is WNHNN and CDR2 is SYGVQD in the germline V gene (reference sequence). The CDR3 loop spans 17 amino acids. CDR3 amino acids: CASSESTTSGDTGELFF.

J is TRBJ2-1 and V is TRBV12-3 or TRBV12-4; TCRdb calls TRBD1, which cannot be checked without DNA. The CDR3 has 15 amino acids. CDR3 sequence: CASSPTGGPYNEQFF.

V usage is TRBV20-1 and J usage is TRBJ2-2. This CDR3 has 12 amino acids. The germline V gene encodes CDR1 DFQATT and CDR2 SNEGSKA (reference sequence). CDR3 amino acids: CSARDGTGELFF.

J is TRBJ1-1 and V is TRBV3-1. Germline CDR1 reads LGHDT; CDR2 reads YNNKEL (reference sequence). The CDR3 has 13 amino acids. CDR3 protein: CASSQSTDSEAFF.

The chain employs TRBV28 and TRBJ2-1; TCRdb calls TRBD2, which cannot be checked without DNA. Germline V CDR1 and CDR2: MDHEN, SYDVKM. The CDR3 is 14 residues long. The chain's CDR3 is CASSFQGRGNEQFF.

The chain has TRBV29-1 and TRBJ2-1. The germline CDR1 and CDR2 sequences are SQVTM and ANQGSEA. This CDR3 comprises 12 residues. The CDR3 sequence is CSVDPENNEQFF.

The CDR3 spells CSDRGIGRNYGYTF. This chain uses TRBV20-1 with TRBJ1-2. This CDR3 is built from 14 residues. Looked up from germline, CDR1 is DFQATT and CDR2 is SNEGSKA (reference sequence).

The chain has TRBV20-1 and TRBJ2-3. Germline-derived CDR1 and CDR2 are DFQATT and SNEGSKA (reference sequence). The CDR3 length is 13 residues. The CDR3 reads CSARGERTDTQYF.

V usage is TRBV6-6 and J usage is TRBJ2-4; TCRdb outputs TRBD1, but without DNA this stays unchecked. The CDR3 covers 18 residues. In germline, CDR1 is MNHNY, CDR2 SVGAGI (reference sequence). CDR3 sequence: CASSYSLRPQGDGNIQYF.

This sequence joins TRBV28 and TRBJ2-1; TCRdb gives TRBD1 as the D gene, but with no DNA this cannot be confirmed. Germline V gene data show CDR1 as MDHEN and CDR2 as SYDVKM. The CDR3 extends over 15 amino acids. The CDR3 spells CASSLSLGERDEQFF. The variable domain in full, with the rest retrieved from reference TRBV28 and TRBJ2-1, is DVKVTQSSRYLVKRTGEKVFLECVQDMDHENMFWYRQDPGLGLRLIYFSYDVKMKEKGDIPEGYSVSREKKERFSLILESASTNQTSMYLCASSLSLGERDEQFFGPGTRLTVL.

The J gene is TRBJ1-1, the V gene TRBV10-3. The CDR3 loop spans 14 amino acids. CDR1 is ENHRY and CDR2 is SYGVKD in the germline V gene. CDR3 in amino acids: CAISESYANTEAFF.